This T cell receptor beta chain was found in a study of Tregs in tolerant kidney transplant recipients. Study-wide points: No direct test of biological reproducibility was done here.

The CDR3 runs to 13 residues. CDR1 and CDR2 (germline): SEHNR, FQNEAQ (reference sequence). V was cut by 10 bases and J by 2 bases, with 15 bases left in between. The nonmyeloablative bone marrow transplants came from related graft donors, with transient mixed chimerism. Unstimulated Tregs (CD4+CD25+CD127-) and CD4+CD25- non-Tregs were sorted from PBMCs. Comments on this clone: Its specificity is unknown. The CDR3 end lies 3 residues beyond the end of the read and is filled in from the germline J gene.

TCRdb's table, derived via immunoSEQ multiplex PCR, lists solely in-frame clones and lacks some. Its listing shows under 35,000 clones. This receptor was identified in a human patient who received a combined kidney and bone marrow transplant. Some T cells may have come from the graft donor. The sample here was CD4+ T cells from blood (PBMCs), taken 24 months after the transplant. V is TRBV7-9 and J is TRBJ2-7; D unresolved. The part of the CDR3 DNA that was read is TGTGCCACCACTTCCGGCGACACCTACGAG. Protein product: CATTSGDTYE. The full CDR3 is CATTSGDTYEQYF.